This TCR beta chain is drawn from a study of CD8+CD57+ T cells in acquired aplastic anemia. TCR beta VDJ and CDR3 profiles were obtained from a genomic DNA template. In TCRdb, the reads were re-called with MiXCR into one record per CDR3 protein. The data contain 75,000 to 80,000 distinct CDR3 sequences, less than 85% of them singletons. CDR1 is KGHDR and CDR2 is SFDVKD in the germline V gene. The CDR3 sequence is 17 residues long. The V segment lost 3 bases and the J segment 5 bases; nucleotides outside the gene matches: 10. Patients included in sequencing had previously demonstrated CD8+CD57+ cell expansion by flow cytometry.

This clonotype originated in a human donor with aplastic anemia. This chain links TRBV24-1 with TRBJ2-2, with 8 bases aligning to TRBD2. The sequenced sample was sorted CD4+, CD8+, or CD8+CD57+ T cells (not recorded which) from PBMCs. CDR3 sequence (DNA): TGTGCCACCAGTGATCGTTCGGGACTAGTAGGAACCGGGGAGCTGTTTTTT. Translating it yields CATSDRSGLVGTGELFF.